Sequencing of this T cell receptor beta chain was carried out in a study of blood T cell repertoires in COVID-19. Study-wide background: Both acute and convalescent COVID-19 samples were obtained from the United States, Italy and Spain. Nucleic acid was either cDNA or gDNA, and it came from T cells, B-cell-depleted T cells, or PBMCs.

J lost 2 bases, V lost 5 bases, and 8 bases had no gene match. The CDR3 has 16 residues. The germline V gene encodes CDR1 GTSNPN and CDR2 SVGIG (reference sequence). In the authors' methods: Reference gene primer amplification yielded estimated nucleated cell counts. Clones were read by immunoSEQ multiplex PCR, and TCRdb kept only the in-frame ones, dropping some. V, J and clone size derive from that table, while D and trimming were established from the DNA sequence. The repertoire holds under 250,000 clones, with 85% to 90% as singletons. The chain is built from TRBV30 and TRBJ2-7; 14 nucleotides agree with TRBD2. The clonotype was recovered from a woman aged 55-69 years with acute or convalescent COVID-19. The sequenced sample consisted of peripheral blood. Here the CDR3 DNA reads TGTGCCTGGGTAGATAGGACTAGCGGGAGGACCTACGAGCAGTACTTC. Protein sequence: CAWVDRTSGRTYEQYF.